A selection of T cell receptor beta chains follows, all from one sample in a study of T cell changes during pregnancy in multiple sclerosis. Assay: immunoSEQ multiplex PCR; the TCRdb copy retains only in-frame clones and omits some. The sample shows tens of thousands of clones, roughly 92% of them seen only once. The specimen comprised peripheral blood, sampled in the third trimester of pregnancy. These receptors all stem from a female donor in good health, enrolled as a control in a pregnancy study. Both conserved end residues are trimmed from each CDR3. The D gene is left open where the match is weak. Expanded clones are given a class, and other clones once, few, many or no size at all.

J gene,V gene,D gene,clone size,CDR3 protein
TRBJ2-6,TRBV10-3,TRBD2,-,AISPLGTSGAAGANVLT
TRBJ2-5,TRBV5-1,-,-,ASSWGQGRETQY
TRBJ2-6,TRBV5-1,-,once,ASSARQGGGANVLT
TRBJ1-5,TRBV19,-,once,ASRRQAYNQPQH
TRBJ2-1,TRBV4-1,TRBD2,-,ASSSLGGLAGPNEQF
TRBJ2-1,TRBV7-9,-,-,ASALELNEQF
TRBJ2-5,TRBV11-3,-,-,ASSPSRGEETQY
TRBJ2-7,TRBV19,TRBD2,-,ASSTSGRWAYEQY
TRBJ1-4,TRBV5-4,TRBD1,-,ARGNQGEVEKLF
TRBJ1-1,TRBV11-2,-,-,ASSLSQGLTEAF